Presented here are 26 T cell receptor beta chains from one specimen sequenced in a study of shared clonotypes between healthy human individuals (dated by TCRdb to about 2020). To prepare the library, the immunoSEQ multiplex PCR assay was applied. TCRdb holds this immuneACCESS table with in-frame rearrangements only. Some clones are missing; in checked studies, unresolved V genes explain under half, and the rest has no known cause. This sample gives about 2 million clones in total; about 95% of them show up just once. Of the sample, approximately 0.13% is held by the ten largest clones. Sample: naive CD4+ T cells sorted from blood. What the cell subset or site label conveys for this sample: CD45RA+ positively selected. The receptor set was obtained from a man younger than 30 in good health.

The chain carries TRBV10-3 and TRBJ1-1; tentatively, D is TRBD1 (5 bases). The CDR3 contains 14 residues. From germline, CDR1 is ENHRY and CDR2 SYGVKD. V lost 8 bases, J lost 0 bases, and 13 bases lay in between. The CDR3 sequence is CAIGQTEMNTEAFF. CDR3 in DNA: TGTGCCATCGGGCAGACAGAGATGAACACTGAAGCTTTCTTT.

The V call is TRBV6-5, the J call TRBJ2-5; 8 bases are shared with TRBD1. After removal of 0 bases from V and 5 bases from J, the junction contained 8 bases not matched to a gene. This CDR3 region has 16 residues. The germline V gene encodes CDR1 MNHEY and CDR2 SVGAGI. The CDR3 DNA reads TGTGCCAGCAGTTACTCTGTGACAGGGGATTCGGAGACCCAGTACTTC. It translates to CASSYSVTGDSETQYF.

V gene TRBV29-1 combines with J gene TRBJ2-1; possible D gene TRBD2, 7 bases. V dropped 6 bases and J dropped 7 bases, with 16 bases sitting between them. The CDR3 spans 13 residues. Looked up from germline, CDR1 is SQVTM and CDR2 is ANQGSEA. The CDR3 sequence: CSVPRGAINEQFF. CDR3 sequence (DNA): TGCAGCGTCCCCCGGGGGGCCATTAATGAGCAGTTCTTC.

The chain employs TRBV5-1 and TRBJ2-7; 12 bases are shared with TRBD2. The V and J ends lost 4 bases and 2 bases, in that order; junction bases with no gene match: 4. The germline gives CDR1 SGHRS, CDR2 YFSETQ. The CDR3 is made up of 15 amino acids. CDR3 protein: CASSPTSGGTYEQYF. The CDR3 region has the DNA TGCGCCAGCAGCCCGACTAGCGGGGGAACCTACGAGCAGTACTTC.

The rearrangement links TRBV7-9 to TRBJ1-2; D may be TRBD1 (5 bases). CDR3 length equals 15 residues. CDR1 is SEHNR and CDR2 is FQNEAQ in the germline V gene (reference sequence). V lost 1 base and J 8 bases, leaving 17 bases between the germline ends. In nucleotides, the CDR3 is TGTGCCAGCAGCTTAGATGGGACCAGCACTAGGGGCTACACCTTC. Translation: CASSLDGTSTRGYTF.

V gene TRBV6-5 combines with J gene TRBJ1-4; weak D call: TRBD1 (6 bases). The germline V gene encodes CDR1 MNHEY and CDR2 SVGAGI. Trimming shortened V by 7 bases and J by 8 bases, and 14 bases separated the two germline ends. The CDR3 is made up of 13 amino acids. CDR3 in amino acids: CASTGGAGEKLFF. The CDR3 DNA sequence: TGTGCCAGCACCGGGGGGGCTGGAGAAAAACTGTTTTTT.

This clone is a singleton in its sample. J is TRBJ2-3 and V is TRBV25-1; TRBD2 agrees at 12 bases. Germline trimming cut 4 bases from V and 6 bases from J; bases unmatched to any gene: 2. Germline V gene data show CDR1 as MGHDK and CDR2 as SYGVNS. The CDR3 is 14 amino acids. The DNA of the CDR3 is TGTGCCAGCAGTGCTAGCGGGAGGGCGGATACGCAGTATTTT. Protein product: CASSASGRADTQYF.

The chain combines TRBV10-3 with TRBJ2-5; either TRBD1 or TRBD2 may supply D (5 bases each). V was pared by 8 bases and J by 2 bases, with 9 bases between. CDR3 size: 12 residues. Germline V CDR1 and CDR2: ENHRY, SYGVKD. The CDR3 loop reads CAIWDGQETQYF. CDR3 in DNA: TGTGCCATCTGGGACGGTCAAGAGACCCAGTACTTC.

The V gene is TRBV5-1, the J gene TRBJ2-2; D gene uncertain. The CDR3 contains 12 residues. Trimming stripped 4 bases from V and 4 bases from J, with 5 bases between. In germline, CDR1 is SGHRS, CDR2 YFSETQ. CDR3 amino acids: CASSNPTGELFF. Here the CDR3 DNA reads TGCGCCAGCAGCAACCCCACCGGGGAGCTGTTTTTT.

This clone was detected a few times. This specimen includes other DNA sequences encoding the same CDR3. This chain connects TRBV30 to TRBJ2-2; unclear D gene. V dropped 0 bases and J dropped 5 bases, with 4 bases sitting between them. The CDR3 totals 12 residues. CDR1 is GTSNPN, CDR2 SVGIG, per germline (reference sequence). The CDR3 region is CAWSVVTGELFF. CDR3 nucleotide sequence: TGTGCCTGGAGTGTGGTTACCGGGGAGCTGTTTTTT.

This rearrangement joins TRBV18 to TRBJ2-3, with 10 bases lining up with TRBD1. The CDR3 is 15 residues long. V lost 5 bases, J lost 3 bases, and 5 bases stayed unmatched. CDR1 is KGHSH and CDR2 is LQKENI in the germline V gene. CDR3 nucleotide sequence: TGTGCCAGCTCAATCCGACAGGGGGCAACAGATACGCAGTATTTT. Translating it yields CASSIRQGATDTQYF.

The chain combines TRBV6-5 with TRBJ2-7; TRBD1 aligns across 7 bases. The V gene's germline CDR1 is MNHEY and CDR2 SVGAGI. This CDR3 region has 12 residues. Unmatched junction bases numbered 4, after V lost 10 bases and J lost 1 base. The CDR3 nucleotides are TGTGCCACCGGACAGGTTTCCTACGAGCAGTACTTC. Amino acid sequence: CATGQVSYEQYF.

The rearrangement joins TRBV7-2 to TRBJ2-4, with TRBD1 identical over 9 bases. J lost 13 bases, V lost 3 bases, and 4 bases had no gene match. This CDR3 is 12 amino acids long. Looked up from germline, CDR1 is SGHTA and CDR2 is FQGNSA. CDR3: CASSLEDRGQYF. In nucleotides, the CDR3 is TGTGCCAGCAGCTTGGAGGACAGGGGCCAGTACTTC.

V gene TRBV6-4 combines with J gene TRBJ2-3, with 10 bases aligning to TRBD2. Unmatched junction bases numbered 9, after V lost 0 bases and J lost 3 bases. The germline CDR1 and CDR2 sequences are MRHNA and SNTAGT. The CDR3 runs to 18 residues. The CDR3 coding sequence is TGTGCCAGCAGTGACTCGTTTGGGCTAGCGGGAGCGACAGATACGCAGTATTTT. Translation: CASSDSFGLAGATDTQYF.

This chain links TRBV7-9 with TRBJ2-1, with no clear D. The germline gives CDR1 SEHNR, CDR2 FQNEAQ (reference sequence). Trimming cost V 9 bases and J 7 bases, with 1 base left between them. This CDR3 contains 8 residues. CDR3 sequence (DNA): TGTGCCAGTAATGAGCAGTTCTTC. Its protein is CASNEQFF.

The chain combines TRBV2 with TRBJ1-5, with unresolved D. Germline CDR1 is SNHLY and CDR2 is FYNNEI. Trimming took off 3 bases at V and 5 bases at J, with 11 bases between the two ends. The CDR3 consists of 14 residues. The CDR3 nucleotides read TGTGCCAGCAGTGATTTTGATACCCATCAGCCCCAGCATTTT. Translating it yields CASSDFDTHQPQHF.

The V gene is TRBV9, the J gene TRBJ2-2; 8 bases fit TRBD1. Germline lookup yields CDR1 SGDLS and CDR2 YYNGEE. The CDR3 loop spans 17 amino acids. After removal of 4 bases from V and 2 bases from J, the junction contained 10 bases not matched to a gene. The CDR3, as DNA: TGTGCCAGCAGCCCCCACGGACAGGGAGGTAACACCGGGGAGCTGTTTTTT. Protein product: CASSPHGQGGNTGELFF.

This chain links TRBV9 with TRBJ2-1, with TRBD2 matching over 10 bases. CDR3 length: 16 residues. V was pared by 5 bases and J by 9 bases, with 14 bases of the junction left unmatched. Per the germline V gene, CDR1 is SGDLS and CDR2 is YYNGEE. The CDR3 here is CASSPGLASLGREQFF. CDR3 DNA: TGTGCCAGCAGTCCGGGACTAGCGTCGCTTGGGCGTGAGCAGTTCTTC.

The DNA of the CDR3 is TGTGCCAGCAGCGGGACAGGGGGAGAGACCCAGTACTTC. This codes for CASSGTGGETQYF. This chain connects TRBV5-4 to TRBJ2-5; 11 bases are shared with TRBD1. Germline assignment: CDR1 SGHNT and CDR2 YYREEE (reference sequence). The CDR3 extends over 13 amino acids. J was trimmed by 4 bases and V by 4 bases; bases with no gene match: 0.

The rearrangement uses TRBV2 and TRBJ1-1, with D maybe TRBD1 (5 bases). Germline CDR1 and CDR2: SNHLY and FYNNEI. The CDR3 covers 14 residues. With 10 bases removed from V and 3 bases from J, the gap between germline ends came to 18 bases. The CDR3 nucleotides read TGTGCCACCCTTGGGGGACCCCAGTACACTGAAGCTTTCTTT. This gives the protein CATLGGPQYTEAFF.

About this clone: The same CDR3 is also encoded by other DNA sequences in this sample. The V call is TRBV27, the J call TRBJ2-5; 7 bases agree with TRBD1. In germline, CDR1 is MNHEY, CDR2 SMNVEV (reference sequence). Trimming at V came to 2 bases and at J to 4 bases, leaving 1 base not matched to a gene. This CDR3 spans 13 amino acids. The CDR3 DNA reads as TGTGCCAGCAGTTTAAACAGGGGAGAGACCCAGTACTTC. Translated, it gives CASSLNRGETQYF.

The chain joins TRBV5-1 to TRBJ2-3; unclear D gene. V lost 0 bases and J lost 4, with 15 bases in between. Germline CDR1 and CDR2: SGHRS and YFSETQ. The CDR3 is made up of 16 amino acids. The DNA of the CDR3 is TGCGCCAGCAGCTTGGATGGAATCCTTAGTTCAGATACGCAGTATTTT. Its protein is CASSLDGILSSDTQYF.

The chain has TRBV5-1 and TRBJ2-5; unclear D gene. Germline CDR1 is SGHRS and CDR2 is YFSETQ. This CDR3 contains 12 residues. The ends were cut back, 0 bases at V and 6 bases at J, with 6 bases in the middle. The CDR3 nucleotides read TGCGCCAGCAGCTTGGGCGAGAAGACCCAGTACTTC. This codes for CASSLGEKTQYF.

The gene calls are TRBV7-9 and TRBJ2-3; 7 bases match TRBD2. V trimming: 7 bases; J trimming: 2 bases; junction bases outside the gene matches: 6. The CDR3 consists of 14 residues. The V gene's germline CDR1 is SEHNR and CDR2 FQNEAQ (reference sequence). CDR3 loop: CASNGLGLTDTQYF. The CDR3 bases are TGTGCCAGCAACGGACTAGGGCTCACAGATACGCAGTATTTT.

The CDR3 DNA follows: TGCGCCAGCAGCCCCCCGGGGATGGCTGAAGCTTTCTTT. Encoded protein: CASSPPGMAEAFF. This chain links TRBV5-1 with TRBJ1-1; no reliable D call. Germline CDR1 reads SGHRS; CDR2 reads YFSETQ. The length of the CDR3 is 13 residues. V was clipped by 4 bases and J by 6 bases, with 13 bases between them.

V and J are TRBV19 and TRBJ1-1; D ambiguous. The germline gives CDR1 LNHDA, CDR2 SQIVND (reference sequence). The CDR3 totals 13 residues. V was clipped by 5 bases and J by 7 bases, with 14 bases between them. For the CDR3, the DNA is TGTGCCAGTAGTCTCAACCCGGACCTTGAAGCTTTCTTT. It translates to CASSLNPDLEAFF.